The present TCR beta chain was sequenced within a study of cytomegalovirus exposure and HLA in healthy donors (dated by TCRdb to about 2017). With respect to the entire study: According to an earlier analysis of 587 of the donors, about 179 million T cells yielded 117 million unique TCR beta sequences and 276 Gb of sequence data. Of the 300 to 500 genotyped donors, approximately 80% were placed in the genetic ancestry cluster associated with self-reported Caucasian donors. The study aimed to test whether cataloging public T cell receptors could reveal signatures of past pathogen exposure. The study used immunosequencing to profile the T cell repertoires of several hundred subjects and linked those repertoires to cytomegalovirus serostatus. Among around 400 genotyped donors of the cohort, an average of approximately 240,000 unique TCR beta nucleotide sequences was sequenced per donor, of which approximately 19% were non-productive. To decide whether each TCR beta V gene segment behaved as functional or pseudogenic, an earlier analysis of over 500 of the donors relied on high-throughput TCR beta sequencing. Alongside the repertoire data, information on donor age, sex, ethnicity and CMV serostatus was compiled. Typing coverage varied by locus: about 620-640 donors for A, B, C, DRB1 and DQB1; more than 500 for DQA1; over 600 for DPA1; 450 to 480 for DPB1. Four to six DR-DQ haplotypes were handled as single units for association and clustering, since linkage in the cohort was strong. In the later analysis, no new phenotypic data were used to find candidate immune exposures; instead, reliance was placed on TCR beta sequences and their occurrence across donors. HLA typing covered class I and class II loci at four-digit resolution. In a later genetic analysis, genome-wide SNP genotypes for about 60% of the 666 donors were used, and that subset was treated as a discovery cohort. The study combined high-throughput TCR immunosequencing, statistical association of individual TCRs with disease status, and machine learning to predict cytomegalovirus infection status. About 320 gigabases of sequencing data and 70 million to 85 million unique TCR sequences were included in an early release covering under 650 HLA-typed donors. A separate validation cohort of roughly 130 different subjects was used in addition to the roughly 720-subject first cohort. All discovery cohort repertoires had been generated on a single sequencing platform. A later analysis re-analyzed previously published TCR beta repertoires from 666 donors and added high-resolution HLA genotyping to study TCR occurrence patterns.

The cohort consisted of 650 to 700 healthy bone marrow donors. At the time of sampling, all cohort members were nominally healthy, though unrecorded immune exposures were likely present. The donor tested CMV seronegative, placing the donor among the 350 or so seronegative members of the cohort. A peripheral blood sample was provided by each donor, and peripheral blood mononuclear cells were used for TCR beta sequencing. The Qiagen DNeasy Blood Extraction Kit was used to extract genomic DNA from the blood cell samples. Counted from cysteine to phenylalanine, this CDR3 has 15 amino acids. The retained sequence is limited to the CDR3, 45 bases, with the frame set at the first base. From the germline V gene, CDR1 is SNHLY and CDR2 is FYNNEI. V lost 6 bases and J lost 0 bases; the stretch between them is 11 bases long. The library was built by means of the immunoSEQ multiplex PCR assay. A mixture of 60 forward primers for TCR Vbeta segments and 13 reverse primers for TCR Jbeta segments was used in the multiplex PCR. The CDR3 region of rearranged TCR beta genes was amplified from genomic DNA with a multiplex PCR assay. Amplified TCR beta libraries were sequenced as 87-base-pair reads on the Illumina HiSeq System. Concerning the study's data processing: A later analysis counted about 80 million unique TCR beta chains across the 666 repertoires, and some 11 million of these chains were shared by at least two donors. Raw reads were error-corrected and collapsed into unique sequences with a nearest-neighbor algorithm that merged closely related sequences to remove PCR and sequencing errors. Alignment of CDR3 sequences to IMGT reference sequences was used to assign V, D and J gene segments. For a sequence to be retained, at least a six-nucleotide match to both a V gene segment and a J gene segment was required. A rearrangement was called productive if the CDR3 had no stop codons and remained in frame with V and J, and every other rearrangement was called non-productive. Following IMGT convention, CDR3 was defined as the stretch from the second conserved V-encoded cysteine to the conserved J-encoded phenylalanine. Sequences without an unambiguous match to a single V gene segment were excluded from the earlier analysis of about 630 of the donors. In an earlier analysis of 450 to 750 of the donors, a V segment was called functional when productive rearrangements were above 56.7%, and segregating when the standard deviation between donors exceeded 5%. To diagnose cytomegalovirus status from the catalog of TCR beta chain sequences, a statistical classification framework was built. In a later analysis, V and J genes were assigned by comparing TCR nucleotide sequences against IMGT/GENE-DB human TR gene sequences. The TCRdist pipeline was used in a later analysis to assign CDR3 sequences and most-parsimonious VDJ recombination scenarios. In a later analysis, each TCR beta chain was defined by its CDR3 amino acid sequence together with its V-gene family, and reads lacking a unique V-gene family were excluded. As a way to deal with suspected cross-contamination and a sequencing artifact, a later analysis dropped more than 500 nucleotide sequences that were highly shared and had low generation probability. In a later analysis, a clonal expansion index was calculated for each public chain from normalized within-repertoire ranks of inferred template counts. In a later analysis, generation probabilities were computed using a VDJ recombination model fitted to out-of-frame rearrangements, and the results were checked against IGoR. In a later analysis, hypergeometric tests were used to score TCR-TCR, TCR-HLA and TCR-CMV co-occurrence, with a repertoire-size bias correction applied to TCR pairs. To estimate false discovery rates, a later analysis permuted the HLA or CMV assignments 20 times. A later analysis grouped co-occurring TCRs with DBSCAN, adding TCRdist sequence similarity when clustering within HLA-allele-positive subsets. Co-occurrence clustering excluded repertoires with fewer than 30,000 or more than 120,000 public chains, plus five with anomalous nucleotide sharing. In its TCRdb copy, this immuneACCESS table keeps in-frame sequences only and misses some clones. Where compared with another copy, unresolved V genes explain less than half of these, and the others have no known cause. V and J calls and clone size come straight from that table; D and trimming were deduced from the DNA. This sample holds 200,000 to 250,000 clones; 65% to 85% were observed only once. The ten largest clones add up to roughly 0.75% of the sample.

In this sample, this clone turned up a few times. Its cognate antigen has yet to be identified. The record has no base qualities; no much larger clone is one base away. What the work shows at the level of the full study, not this receptor alone: In a later analysis, most CMV-associated TCR beta chains were found to appear HLA-restricted, with HLA associations seemingly driven largely by CMV exposure. The classifier was reported to diagnose cytomegalovirus status with high specificity and sensitivity in both the original and validation cohorts. The presence/absence analyses assumed that sequencing depth was roughly uniform across donors, and that assumption may not be true. In a later analysis, HLA-associated TCR beta chains were found to be more clonally expanded and to have lower generation probabilities than equally common non-associated chains. Correlated functional status among segregating V segments might be attributable to linkage disequilibrium, but an unknown experimental factor could not be ruled out. In a later genetic analysis, fewer N-insertions in productive TCRs were reported among donors in an Asian-associated ancestry cluster than the 666-donor mean. A cluster of highly shared sequence variants was judged likely to be a technical artifact of the sequencing pipeline. A later analysis associated 16,951 TCR beta sequences with specific HLA alleles at a false discovery rate of 0.05. It was suggested by the authors that the approach could potentially be generalized to other disease states and immunological phenotypes. Three of the identified cytomegalovirus-associated TCR beta chains were confirmed in vitro to be specific for cytomegalovirus antigens. The only immune exposure information available for the cohort was CMV serostatus. A further reported finding was that TCR beta sequences accurately predicted the HLA-A and HLA-B alleles for most subjects in the first cohort. Some IMGT-functional V segments, including TRBV6-2 and TRBV6-3, could not be told apart with the 87-base-pair reads, so those segments were excluded. Assigning TCR associations to individual alleles was difficult when HLA alleles, especially DR and DQ, strongly co-occurred. Because HLA typing was missing for some donors at each locus, association tests included only the typed subset. According to a later analysis, TCR association rates differed among HLA loci, with DRB1 alleles showing the most associated TCRs and HLA-C alleles showing the fewest. Because counts were too low, approximately 18 rarely observed V segments, including chromosome 9 orphons, were excluded from the earlier analysis of around 590 of the donors. According to a later analysis, parvovirus B19, influenza, CMV and Epstein-Barr virus appeared linked to several top co-occurrence clusters. A later genetic analysis associated a missense DCLRE1C variant with V-gene and J-gene trimming of TCR beta chains, and an independent cohort replicated the association. The study gave a list of about 160 TCR beta chains associated with cytomegalovirus. Most TCR sequences were observed very rarely across donors, whereas some public TCRs were present in many individuals. In an earlier analysis of about 550 of the donors, most TCR beta V segments were observed in productive rearrangements about 87% or about 30% of the time, broadly matching IMGT annotations. This cohort had only TCR beta chains sequenced, and the lack of alpha or paired-chain data limited which features could be detected.

The chain joins TRBV2 to TRBJ2-2; the D segment could be TRBD1, given 6 matching bases. The receptor comes from a boy aged 2 to 10 in good health and CMV-seronegative. What was sequenced was PBMCs. CDR3 loop: CASRLGTSNTGELFF. The nucleotides are TGTGCCAGCAGGCTAGGGACATCGAACACCGGGGAGCTGTTTTTT.